The present T cell receptor (beta chain) was sequenced within a study of T-cell reconstitution after alpha-beta-depleted transplantation in children. Study-wide results and caveats: Surviving recipient cells, namely T cells and thymic progenitors, were the source of high day-60 TCRbeta diversity in some patients. Newly produced T cells mostly provided counts and TCRbeta diversity after one year, as hyperexpanded clones declined.

The length of the CDR3 is 16 residues. Preparation of the TCRbeta library used unique molecular identifiers. TCRdb analysed the PCR reads with MiXCR anew, one entry per CDR3 protein. The profile shows under 750,000 distinct CDR3 sequences, 23% of them singletons. A few counts support this clonotype. What it binds is not known. The TCR originated in a boy in the first two years of life who had a stem cell transplant for acute myeloid leukemia, so the T cells may come from the graft donor. The chain combines TRBV21-1 with TRBJ2-5. TRBV21-1 represents a pseudogene. The source was PBMCs, mostly from graft donor cells, collected 360 days after TCRalphabeta/CD19-depleted stem cell transplant. The CDR3 sequence: CASSLARESSGETQYF. As DNA, the CDR3 is TGTGCCAGCAGCCTCGCCAGAGAGAGTTCGGGGGAGACCCAGTACTTC.